This T cell receptor (beta chain) was identified during a study of a mutant IDH1 vaccine in newly diagnosed glioma. Study results and caveats: Among all patients, vaccine-induced immune responses occurred in 80% to 95%.

Sequenced by immunoSEQ multiplex PCR; TCRdb stores in-frame clones only, minus some. The sample has just over 60,000 clones, around 86% seen once. Time point of the sample: week 47, end of study. Each dose of the vaccine consisted of 300 ug of mutant IDH1 20-mer peptide, with topical imiquimod. Remarks on this clone: Its antigen is still unknown.

The clonotype originates from a young man with glioma. The input for sequencing was PBMCs, taken from a glioma patient whose treatment included an IDH1 peptide vaccine.

CDR3 nucleotide sequence: TGTGCCAGCAGCGGCGCCGACAACTACGAGCAGTACTTC. Translating gives CASSGADNYEQYF. V gene TRBV7-9 combines with J gene TRBJ2-7; D remains ambiguous. V lost 5 bases and J 3 bases, leaving 11 bases between the germline ends. Germline V gene data show CDR1 as SEHNR and CDR2 as FQNEAQ (reference sequence). The CDR3 runs 13 residues.